This entry lists 7 T cell receptor beta chains sequenced from one sample in a study of T cell responses to AZD1222 COVID-19 vaccine. Sequencing was performed with immunoSEQ multiplex PCR; in TCRdb, only in-frame clones are kept and a portion is missing. The sample contains around 100,000 clones, roughly 90% of which appear only once. Sequenced here: peripheral blood, sampled on day 0 of AZD1222 vaccination. These receptors were obtained from an adult in good health.

This sequence joins TRBV15 and TRBJ1-5; no firm D call. Germline CDR1 and CDR2: LNHNV and YYDKDF (reference sequence). The CDR3 length is 15 residues. Trimming took 1 base from V and 2 from J, leaving 9 bases between them. CDR3 in DNA: TGTGCCACCAGCAGAGGTCGGCAGGGCAATCAGCCCCAGCATTTT. It yields the protein CATSRGRQGNQPQHF.

The genes are TRBV28 and TRBJ2-5; a possible D gene is TRBD2 (5 bases). Germline V lookup: CDR1 MDHEN, CDR2 SYDVKM. There are 15 residues in the CDR3. The V gene lost 5 bases and the J gene lost 1 base, with 14 bases spanning the gap. In DNA, the CDR3 is TGTGCCAGCAGTGTACCGCGACTAACCCAAGAGACCCAGTACTTC. It yields the protein CASSVPRLTQETQYF.

This chain uses TRBV28 with TRBJ1-1; no clear D gene. With 6 bases removed from V and 9 bases from J, the gap between germline ends came to 11 bases. CDR1 is MDHEN and CDR2 is SYDVKM in the germline V gene. This CDR3 is built from 11 residues. Written as DNA, the CDR3 is TGTGCCAGCAGAAAGACTGGCCAAGCTTTCTTT. Translated, it gives CASRKTGQAFF.

V usage is TRBV7-7 and J usage is TRBJ2-2; no reliable D call. There are 14 residues in the CDR3. V gave up 4 bases and J gave up 3 bases, with 9 bases separating them. Germline values: CDR1 SSHAT, CDR2 FNYEAQ (reference sequence). The CDR3 DNA reads as TGTGCCAGCAGCTCTCGGGCCGACACCGGGGAGCTGTTTTTT. The encoded protein is CASSSRADTGELFF.

This chain connects TRBV6-5 to TRBJ1-2; TRBD1 is a possible D gene (5 bases). This CDR3 has 13 amino acids. V lost 5 bases and J lost 4, with 11 bases in between. CDR1 is MNHEY, CDR2 SVGAGI, per germline. The CDR3: CASSPTGTYGYTF. CDR3 nucleotide sequence: TGTGCCAGCAGTCCAACAGGAACCTATGGCTACACCTTC.

This chain uses TRBV4-1 with TRBJ2-2, with D possibly being TRBD2 (6 bases). V was trimmed by 4 bases and J by 6 bases, leaving 12 bases between them. CDR1 is MGHRA and CDR2 is YSYEKL in the germline V gene. The CDR3 totals 14 residues. CDR3 sequence (DNA): TGCGCCAGCAGCCTAGCGGAGGCCTCCGGGGAGCTGTTTTTT. Translating it yields CASSLAEASGELFF.

This clone has a handful of counts. The chain joins TRBV19 to TRBJ1-2; 7 bases are shared with TRBD1. This CDR3 contains 15 residues. V was pared by 6 bases and J by 4 bases, with 11 bases of the junction left unmatched. Germline V gives CDR1 LNHDA, CDR2 SQIVND (reference sequence). DNA of the CDR3: TGTGCCAGTAGACATGGGACAGCGAATTTCTATGGCTACACCTTC. Translating it yields CASRHGTANFYGYTF. The full variable domain, its missing parts supplied by reference TRBV19 and TRBJ1-2, is DGGITQSPKYLFRKEGQNVTLSCEQNLNHDAMYWYRQDPGQGLRLIYYSQIVNDFQKGDIAEGYSVSREKKESFPLTVTSAQKNPTAFYLCASRHGTANFYGYTFGSGTRLTVV.